Following are 9 T cell receptor beta chains from one sample sequenced in a study of blood T cell repertoires in COVID-19. The assay was immunoSEQ multiplex PCR, and TCRdb's table has in-frame clones only and misses some. The sample shows about 150,000 clones, 75% to 90% of them seen only once. Sequencing was done on a sample of PBMCs or T cells enriched from blood (not recorded which). The receptors here all came from a middle-aged woman who had been exposed to COVID-19.

The chain has TRBV11-2 and TRBJ2-1; 12 bases map to TRBD2. Germline trimming cut 2 bases from V and 6 bases from J; bases unmatched to any gene: 11. The CDR3 covers 18 residues. Per germline, CDR1 SGHAT and CDR2 FQNNGV. This chain's CDR3 is CASSLSGVRLAGVNEQFF. The CDR3 DNA reads as TGTGCCAGCAGCTTAAGCGGGGTACGACTAGCGGGAGTCAATGAGCAGTTCTTC.

V is TRBV5-3 and J is TRBJ1-6; 7 positions agree with TRBD1. TRBV5-3 is recorded as an ORF, its role being uncertain. The length of the CDR3 is 13 residues. Trimming removed 4 bases from V and 11 bases from J; junction bases left unmatched: 6. The CDR3 loop is CARSGQVGAPLHF. The CDR3 nucleotides read TGTGCCAGAAGCGGACAGGTTGGGGCACCCCTCCACTTT.

As regards this clone: One end of the junction is discordant with germline, which a read error may explain. This sequence joins TRBV6-5 and TRBJ2-7; TRBD2 matches at 8 bases. This CDR3 is 16 amino acids long. CDR1 MNHEY and CDR2 SVGAGI come from the germline V gene. The CDR3 reads CVSSYTRTGLGGEQYF. The CDR3 DNA follows: TGTGTCAGCAGTTACACTCGAACGGGACTAGGTGGCGAGCAGTACTTC.

The chain recombines TRBV5-1 with TRBJ1-2; possible D gene TRBD1, 5 bases. This CDR3 comprises 14 residues. The ends were cut back, 4 bases at V and 4 bases at J, with 14 bases in the middle. CDR1 SGHRS and CDR2 YFSETQ come from the germline V gene. The CDR3 here is CASSPAQGLYGYTF. In DNA form, the CDR3 reads TGCGCCAGCAGCCCGGCCCAGGGTCTCTATGGCTACACCTTC.

The CDR3 DNA reads TGTGCCAGCAGCTTATTTGCTGGCAGCGGCTACGAGCAGTACTTC. This codes for CASSLFAGSGYEQYF. The chain uses TRBV11-2 and TRBJ2-7, with D perhaps TRBD2 (5 bases). V was shortened by 2 bases and J by 3 bases, with 14 bases between the two germline ends. Germline assignment: CDR1 SGHAT and CDR2 FQNNGV. This CDR3 has 15 amino acids.

The V gene is TRBV7-2, the J gene TRBJ2-7; TRBD1 matches at 7 bases. CDR1 and CDR2 (germline): SGHTA, FQGNSA. The CDR3 has 14 amino acids. V lost 1 base and J lost 2; bases outside the gene matches: 2. Here the CDR3 DNA reads TGTGCCAGCAGCTTAGGACAGGGCGCCTACGAGCAGTACTTC. Translated: CASSLGQGAYEQYF. The full variable domain, rest sourced from reference TRBV7-2 and TRBJ2-7, is GAGVSQSPSNKVTEKGKDVELRCDPISGHTALYWYRQSLGQGLEFLIYFQGNSAPDKSGLPSDRFSAERTGGSVSTLTIQRTQQEDSAVYLCASSLGQGAYEQYFGPGTRLTVT.

The chain uses TRBV28 and TRBJ2-7; the match to TRBD2 covers 11 bases. Per the germline V gene, CDR1 is MDHEN and CDR2 is SYDVKM. The CDR3 runs to 14 residues. J was trimmed by 3 bases and V by 5 bases; bases with no gene match: 3. The CDR3 loop is CASSPLAGGYEQYF. Here the CDR3 DNA reads TGTGCCAGCAGTCCCCTAGCGGGAGGCTACGAGCAGTACTTC.

The chain carries TRBV24-1 and TRBJ1-5; TRBD1 matches 8 bases. V lost 5 bases and J lost 5; bases outside the gene matches: 7. The CDR3 loop spans 15 amino acids. CDR1 is KGHDR and CDR2 is SFDVKD in the germline V gene. The CDR3 spells CATSVEQGGDQPQHF. CDR3 DNA sequence: TGTGCCACCAGTGTCGAACAGGGGGGAGATCAGCCCCAGCATTTT.

V is TRBV6-6 and J is TRBJ2-7, with D possibly matching TRBD1 (5 bases). CDR3 length: 14 residues. V was clipped by 2 bases and J by 3 bases, with 11 bases between them. CDR1 and CDR2 (germline): MNHNY, SVGAGI (reference sequence). The CDR3 spells CASSYRGTNYEQYF. CDR3 in DNA: TGTGCCAGCAGTTACAGGGGAACCAACTACGAGCAGTACTTC.